These 32 T cell receptor beta chains were sequenced from one sample in a study of immune cell composition in non-small cell lung cancer. The protocol was immunoSEQ multiplex PCR, while the TCRdb copy is restricted to in-frame clones and leaves out a portion. The sample contains 2,400 or so clones, 75% of which appear only once. Sequences were obtained from lung tumor tissue. The receptors here all came from a human donor with non-small cell lung cancer.

The chain recombines TRBV5-5 with TRBJ1-1; D is undetermined. CDR1 and CDR2 from the germline V gene are SGHKS and YYEKEE (reference sequence). V lost 3 bases and J 2 bases, leaving 2 bases between the germline ends. The CDR3 totals 11 residues. Here the CDR3 DNA reads TGTGCCAGCAGCTCTAACACTGAAGCTTTCTTT. Translation: CASSSNTEAFF.

V usage is TRBV25-1 and J usage is TRBJ2-1; D might be TRBD2 (6 bases). Looked up from germline, CDR1 is MGHDK and CDR2 is SYGVNS. V was clipped by 11 bases and J by 7 bases, with 18 bases between them. The CDR3 runs to 13 residues. DNA of the CDR3: TGTGCCTTACAACGACTAGTGGATAATGAGCAGTTCTTC. Protein: CALQRLVDNEQFF. The full variable domain, with the rest looked up from reference TRBV25-1 and TRBJ2-1, is EADIYQTPRYLVIGTGKKITLECSQTMGHDKMYWYQQDPGMELHLIHYSYGVNSTEKGDLSSESTVSRIRTEHFPLTLESARPSHTSQYLCALQRLVDNEQFFGPGTRLTVL.

The gene calls are TRBV5-1 and TRBJ1-3; tentative D call: TRBD1 (5 bases). Germline V gives CDR1 SGHRS, CDR2 YFSETQ. The CDR3 spans 15 residues. Trimming pared 4 bases from V and 2 bases from J, leaving 13 bases between. The CDR3 nucleotides read TGCGCCAGCAGCCGGTCAGGGTACACTGGAAACACCATATATTTT. Its translation: CASSRSGYTGNTIYF.

The rearrangement uses TRBV6-6 and TRBJ2-3; no reliable D call. V lost 5 bases, J lost 0 bases, and 6 bases lay in between. The CDR3 contains 13 residues. Per the germline V gene, CDR1 is MNHNY and CDR2 is SVGAGI (reference sequence). CDR3 bases: TGTGCCAGCAGTACGGAGAGCACAGATACGCAGTATTTT. Its translation is CASSTESTDTQYF.

Worth noting for this clone: Compared with germline, one end of the junction differs, possibly owing to a read error. The genes are TRBV6-1 and TRBJ2-1, with 8 bases that match TRBD1. The V gene's germline CDR1 is MNHNS and CDR2 SASEGT. The CDR3 is 15 residues long. CDR3 in DNA: TGTGCCAGCAGAGTTACCGGGACAGGCTACGATGAGCAGTTCTTC. It yields the protein CASRVTGTGYDEQFF.

The J gene is TRBJ1-1, the V gene TRBV19, with D possibly TRBD1 on 5 matching bases. Germline assignment: CDR1 LNHDA and CDR2 SQIVND (reference sequence). V lost 3 bases and J lost 7, with 15 bases in between. The CDR3 extends over 14 amino acids. CDR3 sequence reads: CASSIDTAGFEAFF. In DNA form, the CDR3 reads TGTGCCAGTAGTATCGACACCGCAGGGTTTGAAGCTTTCTTT. The full variable domain, in which reference TRBV19 and TRBJ1-1 provide the parts outside the CDR3, is DGGITQSPKYLFRKEGQNVTLSCEQNLNHDAMYWYRQDPGQGLRLIYYSQIVNDFQKGDIAEGYSVSREKKESFPLTVTSAQKNPTAFYLCASSIDTAGFEAFFGQGTRLTVV.

The chain has TRBV7-2 and TRBJ2-5; D call uncertain. V dropped 5 bases and J dropped 3 bases, with 7 bases sitting between them. From germline, CDR1 is SGHTA and CDR2 FQGNSA. This CDR3 is built from 12 residues. The CDR3, as DNA: TGTGCCAGCAGCCCAAGAGAAGAGACCCAGTACTTC. Protein product: CASSPREETQYF.

The chain links TRBV7-7 to TRBJ2-2, with D possibly TRBD1 on 7 matching bases. V shed 3 bases and J shed 6 bases, with 14 bases lying between them. CDR3 size: 15 residues. Germline V gene data show CDR1 as SSHAT and CDR2 as FNYEAQ (reference sequence). CDR3 bases: TGTGCCAGCAGCTTCGGCAGGGGGGCCGCCGGGGAGCTGTTTTTT. Translating gives CASSFGRGAAGELFF. The full variable domain, with the rest looked up from reference TRBV7-7 and TRBJ2-2, is GAGVSQSPRYKVTKRGQDVTLRCDPISSHATLYWYQQALGQGPEFLTYFNYEAQPDKSGLPSDRFSAERPEGSISTLTIQRTEQRDSAMYRCASSFGRGAAGELFFGEGSRLTVL.

The genes are TRBV13 and TRBJ2-5; weak D call: TRBD1 (6 bases). Germline CDR1 PRHDT, CDR2 FYEKMQ (reference sequence). The ends were cut back, 1 base at V and 4 bases at J, with 10 bases in the middle. The CDR3 runs to 14 residues. CDR3 loop: CASSLDRVRETQYF. CDR3 DNA: TGTGCCAGCAGCTTAGACAGGGTTCGAGAGACCCAGTACTTC.

The genes are TRBV28 and TRBJ1-1, with TRBD1 matching over 7 bases. Germline V lookup: CDR1 MDHEN, CDR2 SYDVKM. J gave up 0 bases and V 3 bases, and 7 bases lay outside the gene matches. This CDR3 contains 16 residues. The CDR3 DNA reads as TGTGCCAGCAGTTTCAACAGGGGAAGCATGAACACTGAAGCTTTCTTT. Translation: CASSFNRGSMNTEAFF.

The chain carries TRBV7-3 and TRBJ2-1, with 11 bases aligning to TRBD2. This CDR3 is built from 13 residues. J gave up 11 bases and V 5 bases, and 5 bases lay outside the gene matches. Germline V gene lookup returns CDR1 SGHTA and CDR2 FQGTGA. This chain's CDR3 is CASSVGTSGQQFF. As DNA, the CDR3 is TGTGCCAGCAGCGTCGGGACTAGCGGTCAGCAGTTCTTC.

This chain links TRBV9 with TRBJ1-3; D call uncertain. There are 13 residues in the CDR3. Trimming removed 2 bases at V and 4 bases at J, with 7 bases between. Germline CDR1 and CDR2: SGDLS and YYNGEE. In nucleotides, the CDR3 is TGTGCCAGCAGCGTCGAGGGAGGAAACACCATATATTTT. Protein sequence: CASSVEGGNTIYF.

This clone was picked up a small number of times. This chain uses TRBV19 with TRBJ2-3; 13 bases fit TRBD2. The CDR3 has 16 residues. Germline trimming cut 3 bases from V and 8 bases from J; bases unmatched to any gene: 8. Germline CDR1 reads LNHDA; CDR2 reads SQIVND (reference sequence). The CDR3 bases are TGTGCCAGTAGTATCCCCGGGACTAGCGGGACTGTTACGCAGTATTTT. Its translation: CASSIPGTSGTVTQYF.

This clone turned up a few times. The V and J genes are TRBV6-1 and TRBJ2-1, with 9 bases aligning to TRBD2. Germline V gene lookup returns CDR1 MNHNS and CDR2 SASEGT. This CDR3 is 15 amino acids long. The ends lost 2 bases at V and 5 bases at J; junction bases unmatched: 4. The CDR3 nucleotides are TGTGCCAGCAGTGAACGTCTAGCGGGAAACAATGAGCAGTTCTTC. The encoded protein is CASSERLAGNNEQFF.

This chain connects TRBV15 to TRBJ2-7; TRBD1 aligns across 10 bases. Per the germline V gene, CDR1 is LNHNV and CDR2 is YYDKDF (reference sequence). There are 15 residues in the CDR3. Losses at the gene ends were 1 base for V and 0 bases for J; bases not matched to a gene: 0. The CDR3 region is CATSRGTGGSYEQYF. CDR3 nucleotides: TGTGCCACCAGCAGAGGGACAGGGGGCTCCTACGAGCAGTACTTC.

The rearrangement uses TRBV5-5 and TRBJ1-1, with a tentative D call TRBD1 (6 bases). This CDR3 has 13 amino acids. Germline loops: CDR1 SGHKS, CDR2 YYEKEE (reference sequence). Trimming stripped 1 base from V and 5 bases from J, with 9 bases between. The CDR3 bases are TGTGCCAGCAGCTTGCAGGGGTTGACTGAAGCTTTCTTT. This gives the protein CASSLQGLTEAFF.

The chain couples TRBV7-3 to TRBJ2-4, with TRBD2 matching 12 bases. The germline V gene encodes CDR1 SGHTA and CDR2 FQGTGA. V trimming: 5 bases; J trimming: 0 bases; junction bases outside the gene matches: 2. This CDR3 spans 16 amino acids. CDR3 loop: CASSPSGGGAKNIQYF. In nucleotides, the CDR3 is TGTGCCAGCAGCCCTAGCGGGGGGGGAGCCAAAAACATTCAGTACTTC.

The gene calls are TRBV7-6 and TRBJ1-4; 9 bases are shared with TRBD1. Unmatched junction bases numbered 16, after V lost 4 bases and J lost 7 bases. Looked up from germline, CDR1 is SGHVS and CDR2 is FNYEAQ. This CDR3 spans 18 amino acids. The CDR3 DNA is TGTGCCAGCAGCTCTGTTGGGGACAGGGATATGAGGAGTGAAAAACTGTTTTTT. It specifies CASSSVGDRDMRSEKLFF.

The chain couples TRBV7-8 to TRBJ2-1, with D possibly TRBD2 on 5 matching bases. This CDR3 has 13 amino acids. The V gene's germline CDR1 is SGHVS and CDR2 FQNEAQ. Between the trimmed V and J ends, which lost 1 base and 9 bases, there was a span of 10 bases. Here the CDR3 reads CASSLVMSGEQFF. CDR3 DNA: TGTGCCAGCAGCTTAGTAATGAGCGGTGAGCAGTTCTTC.

J is TRBJ2-3 and V is TRBV19; 12 nucleotides line up with TRBD2. V lost 10 bases and J lost 4; bases outside the gene matches: 12. Germline values: CDR1 LNHDA, CDR2 SQIVND (reference sequence). The CDR3 is made up of 16 amino acids. This CDR3 is CATPVPSGGAADTQYF. CDR3 DNA sequence: TGTGCCACCCCGGTGCCTAGCGGGGGGGCCGCAGATACGCAGTATTTT.

The chain is built from TRBV19 and TRBJ1-5; D might be TRBD1 (6 bases). V lost 3 bases to trimming and J lost 7 bases, with 13 bases between them. The CDR3 contains 14 residues. Germline V gene data show CDR1 as LNHDA and CDR2 as SQIVND (reference sequence). The CDR3 loop is CASSMEGGRQPQHF. Here the CDR3 DNA reads TGTGCCAGTAGTATGGAGGGGGGGAGGCAGCCCCAGCATTTT.

The chain joins TRBV28 to TRBJ2-7; tentatively, D is TRBD2 (5 bases). Trimming took off 8 bases at V and 2 bases at J, with 16 bases between the two ends. CDR3 size: 14 residues. Germline lookup yields CDR1 MDHEN and CDR2 SYDVKM. The CDR3 here is CASGGFRTPYEQYF. CDR3 in DNA: TGTGCCAGCGGAGGCTTCCGGACTCCCTACGAGCAGTACTTC.

This rearrangement joins TRBV7-9 to TRBJ1-2, with D uncertain. CDR3 length: 13 residues. V was cut by 2 bases and J by 3 bases, with 7 bases left in between. Germline assignment: CDR1 SEHNR and CDR2 FQNEAQ (reference sequence). This chain's CDR3 is CASSLRDYYGYTF. Here the CDR3 DNA reads TGTGCCAGCAGCTTACGGGATTACTATGGCTACACCTTC. The full variable domain, completed using reference TRBV7-9 and TRBJ1-2, is DTGVSQNPRHKITKRGQNVTFRCDPISEHNRLYWYRQTLGQGPEFLTYFQNEAQLEKSRLLSDRFSAERPKGSFSTLEIQRTEQGDSAMYLCASSLRDYYGYTFGSGTRLTVV.

This chain links TRBV28 with TRBJ2-7; 8 nucleotides align to TRBD1. The CDR3 runs to 14 residues. Looked up from germline, CDR1 is MDHEN and CDR2 is SYDVKM. J was trimmed by 0 bases and V by 8 bases; bases with no gene match: 6. The CDR3 bases are TGTGCCAGCCGAACAGGGGGGAGCTCCTACGAGCAGTACTTC. Translation gives CASRTGGSSYEQYF.

V gene TRBV9 combines with J gene TRBJ2-1; D not resolved. V shed 1 base and J shed 4 bases, with 6 bases lying between them. The germline V gene has CDR1 SGDLS and CDR2 YYNGEE. The CDR3 consists of 13 residues. The CDR3 DNA is TGTGCCAGCAGCGTAATTGAGTACAATGAGCAGTTCTTC. Its protein product is CASSVIEYNEQFF.

The chain has TRBV6-6 and TRBJ1-2; D remains unclear. The CDR3 sequence is 13 residues long. Germline CDR1 MNHNY, CDR2 SVGAGI (reference sequence). V was clipped by 6 bases and J by 2 bases, with 10 bases between them. CDR3 bases: TGTGCCAGCAGCCCGAGTAGAAACTATGGCTACACCTTC. Its protein is CASSPSRNYGYTF.

V is TRBV6-5 and J is TRBJ1-3; no firm D call. The CDR3 runs 13 residues. In germline, CDR1 is MNHEY, CDR2 SVGAGI. Between the trimmed V and J ends, which lost 8 bases and 4 bases, there was a span of 12 bases. The CDR3 DNA sequence: TGTGCCAGCTCGGGAGTCCTCGGAAACACCATATATTTT. It encodes CASSGVLGNTIYF.

This clone was observed a few times. This rearrangement joins TRBV6-5 to TRBJ2-7, with no clear D. The CDR3 consists of 13 residues. From germline, CDR1 is MNHEY and CDR2 SVGAGI. Deletions cut 0 bases from V and 0 bases from J, with 3 bases between. The DNA for the CDR3 is TGTGCCAGCAGTTACTCGTACTCCTACGAGCAGTACTTC. It codes for CASSYSYSYEQYF.

J is TRBJ1-5 and V is TRBV6-5; TRBD1 matches at 7 bases. This CDR3 has 13 residues. The trim removed 6 bases at V and 5 bases at J, leaving 4 bases unmatched. CDR1 is MNHEY and CDR2 is SVGAGI in the germline V gene. The CDR3 bases are TGTGCCAGCAGGCCTGACAGGGATCAGCCCCAGCATTTT. Protein: CASRPDRDQPQHF.

The V gene is TRBV11-2, the J gene TRBJ2-7; the match to TRBD1 covers 7 bases. CDR3 length: 18 amino acids. Germline V gene lookup returns CDR1 SGHAT and CDR2 FQNNGV. V trimming: 3 bases; J trimming: 6 bases; junction bases outside the gene matches: 20. Here the CDR3 reads CASSFSDGQALPGAEQYF. In nucleotides, the CDR3 is TGTGCCAGCAGCTTCTCGGACGGACAGGCCTTGCCCGGGGCCGAGCAGTACTTC.

The chain carries TRBV6-5 and TRBJ2-1; 9 nucleotides line up with TRBD2. The CDR3 contains 15 residues. Germline values: CDR1 MNHEY, CDR2 SVGAGI. Losses at the gene ends were 9 bases for V and 9 bases for J; bases not matched to a gene: 15. CDR3 sequence (DNA): TGTGCCAGTGGATTGCTAGCGGGATATTTAGGTGAGCAGTTCTTC. Its translation is CASGLLAGYLGEQFF.

The chain links TRBV15 to TRBJ2-3; 7 positions agree with TRBD2. The V gene's germline CDR1 is LNHNV and CDR2 YYDKDF (reference sequence). CDR3 length: 15 amino acids. The ends lost 0 bases at V and 1 base at J; junction bases unmatched: 1. DNA of the CDR3: TGTGCCACCAGCAGAGAAGCGGGACGCACAGATACGCAGTATTTT. This gives the protein CATSREAGRTDTQYF.